This T cell receptor beta chain was sequenced for a study of T cells in Graves' hyperthyroidism and ophthalmopathy (dated 2019 in TCRdb). Background for the entire study: To identify distinguishing TCR V-J signatures, a discovery cohort of about 100 patients was used, comprising 40 to 45 with Graves' ophthalmopathy and 55 to 65 with stable Graves' hyperthyroidism. Thyroid tissue and blood T-cell repertoires from roughly 6 Graves' hyperthyroidism patients were also compared in the study. For training and testing, the 100 or so patients in the discovery cohort were randomly divided in a 7:3 ratio. TCR Vbeta CDR3 sequencing of 120 to 150 peripheral blood samples (43 ophthalmopathy, over 70 hyperthyroidism and around 17 progressor patients) is reported in the paper. Prospective prediction of ophthalmopathy was tested in an independent validation cohort consisting of some 20 hyperthyroidism patients and more than 15 patients who later progressed to ophthalmopathy. Following sampling, methimazole starting at 30 mg daily was given to hyperthyroidism patients, and high-dose intravenous methylprednisolone was given to ophthalmopathy patients.

This clonotype was observed a few times. This receptor's antigen is unknown. Per-nucleotide qualities are absent, and no much larger clonotype sits a single base away. V lost 8 bases and J lost 4 bases, and the count of bases not matched to a germline gene is 10. The CDR3 measures 14 amino acids from cysteine to phenylalanine. Just the 42-base CDR3 DNA is kept, in frame starting at base 1. CDR1 is given as SQVTM and CDR2 as ANQGSEA, both from the germline V gene. Patients with uncontrolled infections, other autoimmune diseases, pregnancy or lactation were excluded. Diagnoses were based on clinical symptoms, serum thyroxine and TRAb, thyroid ultrasound and orbital computed tomography. Trizol reagent was used to extract total RNA, and RNA quality was then checked on an Agilent 2100 Bioanalyzer. TCR beta CDR3 regions were amplified from RNA transcripts. For the first round of RT-PCR on the TCR CDR3, the HTBI primer set was used together with the Qiagen OneStep RT-PCR kit. A second multiplex PCR round built the libraries, followed by size selection and purification. The libraries were sequenced on an Illumina HiSeq2000 using paired-end 100 bp reads. Per the source publication's procedure: Raw data were processed with SOAPnuke, discarding reads with adapters, uncalled bases, mean Phred below 15, or no exact constant-primer or identifier match. High-quality paired reads were merged using COPE v1.2.5, and each unique nucleotide sequence was defined as a clonotype. MiTCR v1.1 was used to align clonotypes to the IMGT TRBV, TRBD and TRBJ reference segments. Only V-J combinations with frequency above 0.0001, covering about 99% of repertoires, were analysed. The TCS score was defined as F50 (clonal expansion) divided by E x V (chaos), with BLOSUM62-based TCRdist calculated between CDR3 peptides within each V-J. Welch's t-statistics and random forest reduced around 520 V-J features to 10 to 15, which were used in a naive Bayes classifier (R e1071). The Morisita-Horn index was used to measure how similar the thyroid and blood repertoires were. TCRdb handled the public reads itself, with Q25 trimming in fastp and clone calling in MiXCR, and kept productive beta chains. All rows with the same CDR3 protein become a single entry with the most common DNA and genes. These V and J calls rely on TCRdb rather than the paper's analysis. In this sample the table shows 500,000 to 800,000 distinct CDR3 sequences, roughly 45% of which occur a single time. The ten largest clones add up to 7% to 7.5% of the sample.

Study-wide findings and limitations: No statistical method was used to set the sample size in advance, and investigators knew the group allocation. In validation, the model predicted progression to ophthalmopathy with roughly 70% sensitivity and over 72% specificity, a median of about 6.7 months before onset. A 13 V-J signature model separated ophthalmopathy from stable hyperthyroidism, with about 90% sensitivity and about 81% specificity in cross-validation and 80%/75% in testing. Blood samples also contained most of the expanded thyroid clonotypes (frequency above 0.001), which suggests that blood repertoires may reflect thyroid immune responses.

This receptor chain uses TRBV29-1 and TRBJ2-2; the central 7 bases match TRBD2. The sequence was collected from an adult man with Graves' disease, either hyperthyroidism or ophthalmopathy (not recorded which). Sequenced: peripheral blood or thyroid tissue (not recorded which). The CDR3 protein sequence reads: CSFEGGAGTGELFF. The bases read TGCAGCTTCGAGGGAGGGGCTGGCACCGGGGAGCTGTTTTTT.